This TCR beta chain was recorded in a study of Ad26.COV2.S vaccination and SARS-CoV-2 variants. Germline CDR1 and CDR2: MNHEY and SVGAGI. V was clipped by 9 bases and J by 3 bases; unmatched bases: 6. This CDR3 region has 13 residues. The protocol was immunoSEQ multiplex PCR, while the TCRdb copy is restricted to in-frame clones and leaves out a portion. The sample holds around 300,000 clones, approximately 90% seen once. The treatment here: about 20 received Ad26.COV2.S at low or high dose, single or two shots; several received placebo; per-sample allocation not given. Material that was analyzed had been drawn on day 63 after the first vaccine or placebo injection.

Specimen: peripheral blood, collected in a trial of Ad26.COV2.S vaccine versus placebo. This TCR was recovered from a person between 18 and 65 years old who received the Ad26.COV2.S COVID-19 vaccine or a placebo. V usage is TRBV6-5 and J usage is TRBJ2-7; the match to TRBD1 covers 9 bases. CDR3 nucleotide sequence: TGTGCCAGGGGACAGGGTGGATTCTACGAGCAGTACTTC. Translating gives CARGQGGFYEQYF.